The clone carrying this T cell receptor (beta chain) turned up a few times. This specimen belongs to a study of identical twins. The CDR3 sequence is 19 residues long. With 3 bases clipped from V and 1 base from J, the junction kept 20 bases outside the gene matches. Germline CDR1 reads SQVTM; CDR2 reads ANQGSEA. Template switching (which added a universal primer site) was used, and cDNA carried unique molecular identifiers. A single record per CDR3 protein comes from TCRdb applying MiXCR to the 5' RACE reads. The sample yields more than 400,000 distinct CDR3 sequences, approximately 14% seen once. These data were likewise used in another study, on yellow fever vaccine responses in identical twins. From that study: Among the twins, the vaccine T cell response reportedly seemed partly convergent and partly personalized.

The receptor comes from a woman between 18 and 29 years old in good health. Sequencing input: CD4+ T cells sorted from blood. The chain carries TRBV29-1 and TRBJ1-1; 7 bases map to TRBD1. CDR3 residues: CSVDPRQGGAPKSNTEAFF. The CDR3 DNA reads TGCAGCGTTGATCCCAGGCAGGGGGGCGCCCCGAAATCGAACACTGAAGCTTTCTTT.